This is a list of T cell receptor beta chains from one sample in a study of neurological immune-mediated disorders. In TCRdb, the 5' RACE reads were re-called with MiXCR into one record per CDR3 protein. The sample shows tens of thousands of distinct CDR3 sequences, roughly an eighth of them seen only once. Sequencing was done on a sample of CD4+ T cells from blood. The receptors stem from a female donor with HTLV-1-associated myelopathy (HAM/TSP). CDR3s include the opening cysteine and the closing phenylalanine or tryptophan. D genes are given only for firm matches. Size is stated for part of the rows, as once, few or many counts, or as a class when the clone is expanded.

cdr3_nt cdr3_aa d_call v_call clone_size j_call
TGCGCCAGCAGCTTTTCGACAGGGGGGTCCGGGGAGCTGTTTTTT CASSFSTGGSGELFF TRBD1 TRBV5-1 many TRBJ2-2
TGCAGTGCCTACTACCCGTGGCCGAACACTGAAGCTTTCTTT CSAYYPWPNTEAFF - TRBV20-1 many TRBJ1-1
TGCAGTGCTAGAGACAGCTACGAGCAGTACTTC CSARDSYEQYF - TRBV20-1 many TRBJ2-7
TGCGCCAGCAGCCAAGATCGGGATGAGCAGTTCTTC CASSQDRDEQFF - TRBV4-1 - TRBJ2-1
TGCGCCAGCAGCCAAGATGGGACCTATGGCTACACCTTC CASSQDGTYGYTF - TRBV4-1 many TRBJ1-2
TGCAGTGTTTTGACAGGGGGCGCAAACTATGGCTACACCTTC CSVLTGGANYGYTF TRBD1 TRBV20-1 many TRBJ1-2
TGTGCCAGCAGCTCTGACAGGCTGCGGGAGACCCAGTACTTC CASSSDRLRETQYF - TRBV7-2 many TRBJ2-5
TGCAGTGCTAGAGAATCGGGCGGGTCACTGAACACCGGGGAGCTGTTTTTT CSARESGGSLNTGELFF - TRBV20-1 many TRBJ2-2
TGTGCCAGCAGCTTAGCTCGAGGAGTAGCGGCCTACAATGAGCAGTTCTTC CASSLARGVAAYNEQFF - TRBV7-2 many TRBJ2-1
TGCAGTGCTCCCGGGACTAGCGGGAGGGCTTTCACAGATACGCAGTATTTT CSAPGTSGRAFTDTQYF TRBD2 TRBV20-1 many TRBJ2-3
TGCAGTGCTAGAGATAGTAGTACGGAGTATGGCTACACCTTC CSARDSSTEYGYTF - TRBV20-1 medium-sized TRBJ1-2